The TCR beta chain under discussion was sequenced for a study of blood T cell repertoires in COVID-19. Overall study: The samples span acute and convalescent COVID-19 from the United States, Italy and Spain. T cells, B-cell-depleted T cells, or PBMCs provided the cDNA or gDNA that served as material.

In its sample, this clone was seen once. Germline CDR1 is MNHEY and CDR2 is SVGEGT. Deletions cut 3 bases from V and 4 bases from J, with 6 bases between. The CDR3 contains 13 residues. Per the study methods: Nucleated cell counts were estimated from reference gene primer amplification. Produced via immunoSEQ multiplex PCR; TCRdb's table is partial and in-frame only. V and J calls and clone size are given by that table; D and trimming were obtained from the DNA. The table has about 59,000 clones, less than 75% seen once. The chain recombines TRBV6-2 or TRBV6-3 with TRBJ2-2; D remains unclear. The sequenced sample consisted of peripheral blood. The clonotype originates from a woman in her seventies with acute or convalescent COVID-19. CDR3 coding DNA: TGTGCCAGCAGTTATTCCCGCACCGGGGAGCTGTTTTTT. This gives the protein CASSYSRTGELFF.